Below are 21 T cell receptor beta chains sequenced from a single sample in a study of cytomegalovirus exposure and HLA in healthy donors. PCR employed 60 Vbeta and 13 Jbeta primers. Profiling relied on immunoSEQ multiplex PCR, and the TCRdb table lists in-frame clones only, not all of them. The table lists about 150,000 clones, approximately 80% of them singletons. Sequenced material: PBMCs. These TCRs come from a woman aged 40 to 50 in good health and CMV-seronegative.

The rearrangement uses TRBV28 and TRBJ2-7; D remains ambiguous. The CDR3 totals 14 residues. CDR1 and CDR2 (germline): MDHEN, SYDVKM. Trimming left V 1 base short and J 0 bases short, with 7 bases between. The CDR3 coding sequence is TGTGCCAGCAGTTTATTGGCCGCCTCCTACGAGCAGTACTTC. It is translated as CASSLLAASYEQYF.

Only a few counts were recorded for this clone. A junction end diverges from the germline sequence, so it may reflect a read error. This chain uses TRBV7-9 with TRBJ1-6, with TRBD1 matching 7 bases. This CDR3 is 14 amino acids long. Germline loops: CDR1 SEHNR, CDR2 FQNEAQ (reference sequence). The CDR3 spells CSSSFGSGGSPLHF. DNA for the CDR3: TGTTCCAGCAGCTTCGGGTCAGGGGGATCACCCCTCCACTTT.

The CDR3 DNA sequence: TGTGCCAGCAGCTCGATTAGTCCCGGGACAGGGTCCGGGGCCAACGTCCTGACTTTC. Protein product: CASSSISPGTGSGANVLTF. The chain uses TRBV5-4 and TRBJ2-6, with TRBD1 matching over 9 bases. The CDR3 length is 19 residues. Per the germline V gene, CDR1 is SGHNT and CDR2 is YYREEE (reference sequence). V shed 3 bases and J 4 bases; nucleotides not matched to a gene: 14.

Comments on this clone: Sequence at one end of the junction differs from germline and may be a read error. The rearrangement joins TRBV7-9 to TRBJ1-1, with D unclear. From germline, CDR1 is SEHNR and CDR2 FQNEAQ (reference sequence). The CDR3 sequence is 13 residues long. CDR3 sequence reads: CSSRRTTVTEAFF. The CDR3 DNA is TGTTCCAGCAGACGTACCACAGTTACTGAAGCTTTCTTT.

In its sample, this clone was seen once. The chain is built from TRBV9 and TRBJ1-1, with D perhaps TRBD1 (5 bases). Germline V lookup: CDR1 SGDLS, CDR2 YYNGEE. Trimming took 0 bases from V and 1 from J, leaving 13 bases between them. This CDR3 is 16 amino acids long. This chain's CDR3 is CASSVAPTAQNTEAFF. The CDR3 DNA is TGTGCCAGCAGCGTAGCCCCGACAGCGCAGAACACTGAAGCTTTCTTT.

The V call is TRBV6-1, the J call TRBJ1-3, with unresolved D. Trimming took off 1 base at V and 0 bases at J, with 10 bases between the two ends. The CDR3 sequence is 16 residues long. CDR1 is MNHNS, CDR2 SASEGT, per germline. This CDR3 is CASSEGGTDSGNTIYF. The CDR3, as DNA: TGTGCCAGCAGTGAAGGCGGAACCGACTCTGGAAACACCATATATTTT.

This clone was seen only once. The chain carries TRBV7-8 and TRBJ2-3; 8 nucleotides line up with TRBD2. The germline CDR1 and CDR2 sequences are SGHVS and FQNEAQ. The ends lost 3 bases at V and 1 base at J; junction bases unmatched: 6. There are 16 residues in the CDR3. CDR3 in DNA: TGTGCCAGCAGCTTGGGGGCGGGAGGCCGCACAGATACGCAGTATTTT. This encodes CASSLGAGGRTDTQYF.

The sample holds one count of this clone. The chain is built from TRBV25-1 and TRBJ2-2, with D possibly being TRBD1 (6 bases). V lost 3 bases and J 6 bases, leaving 14 bases between the germline ends. The CDR3 has 15 amino acids. Germline CDR1 is MGHDK and CDR2 is SYGVNS. The CDR3 region is CASSDRTVYSGELFF. The CDR3 nucleotides read TGTGCCAGCAGTGATCGGACAGTGTATTCCGGGGAGCTGTTTTTT. The whole variable domain, remainder taken from reference TRBV25-1 and TRBJ2-2, is EADIYQTPRYLVIGTGKKITLECSQTMGHDKMYWYQQDPGMELHLIHYSYGVNSTEKGDLSSESTVSRIRTEHFPLTLESARPSHTSQYLCASSDRTVYSGELFFGEGSRLTVL.

The V call is TRBV7-8, the J call TRBJ2-3; tentative D call: TRBD1 (5 bases). V was cut by 5 bases and J by 1 base, with 22 bases left in between. From germline, CDR1 is SGHVS and CDR2 FQNEAQ. CDR3 length equals 18 residues. CDR3 DNA sequence: TGTGCCAGCAGCCGGACATTGGGTGCCACGTCTGGCACAGATACGCAGTATTTT. Its translation: CASSRTLGATSGTDTQYF.

This chain connects TRBV11-2 to TRBJ1-4; TRBD1 is a possible D gene (6 bases). V shed 4 bases and J shed 7 bases, with 13 bases lying between them. The CDR3 has 14 residues. CDR1 and CDR2 (germline): SGHAT, FQNNGV. The CDR3 sequence: CASSWGAGVEKLFF. In DNA form, the CDR3 reads TGTGCCAGCAGCTGGGGGGCGGGGGTTGAAAAACTGTTTTTT.

V and J are TRBV2 and TRBJ2-7; weak D call: TRBD1 (6 bases). Germline V gives CDR1 SNHLY, CDR2 FYNNEI. V lost 6 bases and J 2 bases, leaving 11 bases between the germline ends. The CDR3 runs 13 residues. CDR3 sequence: CASSRQDTYEQYF. The CDR3 coding sequence is TGTGCCAGCAGCAGACAGGATACCTACGAGCAGTACTTC.

The gene calls are TRBV9 and TRBJ2-3; TRBD2 aligns across 7 bases. CDR1 and CDR2 (germline): SGDLS, YYNGEE. V was clipped by 4 bases and J by 0 bases; unmatched bases: 8. This CDR3 contains 16 residues. CDR3 DNA sequence: TGTGCCAGCAGCCTTAGGCCGGGGGGAAGCACAGATACGCAGTATTTT. It yields the protein CASSLRPGGSTDTQYF.

The rearrangement uses TRBV6-1 and TRBJ2-2, with 7 bases lining up with TRBD1. The length of the CDR3 is 15 residues. J was trimmed by 3 bases and V by 7 bases; bases with no gene match: 8. Germline CDR1 is MNHNS and CDR2 is SASEGT. The CDR3 spells CASKTTGTDTGELFF. The DNA of the CDR3 is TGTGCCAGCAAAACGACAGGGACGGACACCGGGGAGCTGTTTTTT.

CDR3 residues: CASSEYRDDTEAFF. CDR3 DNA: TGTGCCAGCAGTGAGTACAGGGACGACACTGAAGCTTTCTTT. The chain couples TRBV25-1 to TRBJ1-1; the D gene is possibly TRBD1 (6 bases). CDR1 and CDR2 (germline): MGHDK, SYGVNS. The CDR3 sequence is 14 residues long. V lost 3 bases and J 3 bases, leaving 11 bases between the germline ends.

The V gene is TRBV10-3, the J gene TRBJ2-3, with 14 bases identical to TRBD2. CDR1 ENHRY and CDR2 SYGVKD come from the germline V gene. The junction had 6 bases not matched to a gene; V was cut back by 11 bases and J by 8 bases. This CDR3 is built from 13 residues. The CDR3 bases are TGTGCCGCCGGACTAGCGGGAGGTGTTACGCAGTATTTT. Protein: CAAGLAGGVTQYF.

CDR3 bases: TGTGCCAGCAGACCACTTTTGACAGGCGACACTGAAGCTTTCTTT. Translation gives CASRPLLTGDTEAFF. The chain has TRBV7-7 and TRBJ1-1; a weak D match, TRBD1 (6 bases). V lost 6 bases, J lost 3 bases, and 17 bases lay in between. The CDR3 sequence is 15 residues long. Germline CDR1 and CDR2: SSHAT and FNYEAQ (reference sequence).

This rearrangement joins TRBV4-1 to TRBJ1-4; TRBD1 matches at 9 bases. Germline CDR1 reads MGHRA; CDR2 reads YSYEKL. The J segment lost 7 bases and the V segment lost 8 bases, leaving 5 bases of the junction unmatched. This CDR3 has 13 residues. The CDR3, as DNA: TGCGCCAGCGCCGAGGGACAGGGTGAAAAACTGTTTTTT. It translates to CASAEGQGEKLFF.

V is TRBV10-2 and J is TRBJ1-3, with D unresolved. CDR3 length: 13 amino acids. Germline V gene data show CDR1 as WSHSY and CDR2 as SAAADI. V lost 4 bases and J 0 bases, leaving 4 bases between the germline ends. CDR3 region: CASSVSSGNTIYF. The CDR3 coding sequence is TGCGCCAGCAGTGTGAGCTCTGGAAACACCATATATTTT.

The chain joins TRBV18 to TRBJ1-5; the match to TRBD1 covers 9 bases. CDR1 and CDR2 from the germline V gene are KGHSH and LQKENI. The CDR3 is 14 amino acids. V shed 3 bases and J 5 bases; nucleotides not matched to a gene: 2. CDR3 bases: TGTGCCAGCTCACCGGGACAGGGTGATCAGCCCCAGCATTTT. The encoded protein is CASSPGQGDQPQHF.

V is TRBV14 and J is TRBJ1-5, with D perhaps matching TRBD1 (5 bases). The germline CDR1 and CDR2 sequences are SGHDN and FVKESK. V lost 4 bases and J 8 bases, leaving 21 bases between the germline ends. The CDR3 totals 16 residues. Here the CDR3 reads CASSRRPWGVPEPQHF. CDR3 sequence (DNA): TGTGCCAGCAGCCGCCGACCCTGGGGGGTACCTGAGCCCCAGCATTTT.

The chain carries TRBV29-1 and TRBJ2-3; TRBD1 aligns across 8 bases. This CDR3 region has 15 residues. V was pared by 5 bases and J by 7 bases, with 14 bases of the junction left unmatched. The V gene's germline CDR1 is SQVTM and CDR2 ANQGSEA. The DNA of the CDR3 is TGCAGCGTTACCACCGGGACAGGAGGAGGTAATACGCAGTATTTT. Translating it yields CSVTTGTGGGNTQYF.